A selection of T cell receptor beta chains follows, all from one sample in a study of blood T cell repertoires in COVID-19. Clones were read by immunoSEQ multiplex PCR, and TCRdb kept only the in-frame ones, dropping some. The sample contains tens of thousands of clones, around 80% of which appear only once. Input material: peripheral blood. The source is a man in his fifties with active or convalescent COVID-19. Each CDR3 is given with its conserved first and last residue. The order of the fields is D gene, J gene, CDR3 length, clone size, V gene, CDR3 protein, CDR3 DNA. D genes are given only for firm matches. Some rows mark clone size as missing; the rest say once, few, many or name a class of expanded clone.

D gene: -
J gene: TRBJ1-1
CDR3 length: 16
clone size: -
V gene: TRBV10-2
CDR3 protein: CASSESAGTPSGEAFF
CDR3 DNA: TGCGCCAGCAGTGAGTCTGCCGGGACACCCTCTGGTGAGGCTTTCTTT

D gene: -
J gene: TRBJ2-2
CDR3 length: 15
clone size: -
V gene: TRBV2
CDR3 protein: CAYNSELANPGELFF
CDR3 DNA: TGTGCCTACAACTCTGAACTAGCCAACCCCGGGGAGCTGTTTTTT

D gene: -
J gene: TRBJ1-2
CDR3 length: 15
clone size: once
V gene: TRBV6-5
CDR3 protein: CASSNPGQGTYGYTF
CDR3 DNA: TGTGCCAGCAGCAACCCGGGGCAGGGGACCTATGGCTACACCTTC

D gene: -
J gene: TRBJ2-1
CDR3 length: 13
clone size: -
V gene: TRBV7-2
CDR3 protein: CASSLGTGNEQFF
CDR3 DNA: TGTGCCAGCAGCTTAGGTACTGGCAATGAGCAGTTCTTC

D gene: -
J gene: TRBJ2-1
CDR3 length: 11
clone size: -
V gene: TRBV2
CDR3 protein: CASSDSVKRFF
CDR3 DNA: TGTGCCAGCAGTGATTCGGTGAAGCGGTTCTTC

D gene: TRBD1
J gene: TRBJ1-3
CDR3 length: 17
clone size: -
V gene: TRBV4-1
CDR3 protein: CASSRGQGEDSGNTIYF
CDR3 DNA: TGCGCCAGCAGCCGCGGACAGGGAGAGGACTCTGGAAACACCATATATTTT

D gene: -
J gene: TRBJ1-3
CDR3 length: 13
clone size: few
V gene: TRBV18
CDR3 protein: CASSPPPRDTIYF
CDR3 DNA: TGTGCCAGCTCACCACCGCCGCGGGACACCATATATTTT

D gene: -
J gene: TRBJ2-5
CDR3 length: 13
clone size: few
V gene: TRBV5-6
CDR3 protein: CASSRGVQETQYF
CDR3 DNA: TGTGCCAGCAGCAGGGGTGTTCAGGAGACCCAGTACTTC

D gene: TRBD1
J gene: TRBJ2-1
CDR3 length: 13
clone size: -
V gene: TRBV6-6
CDR3 protein: CASCGTGDNEQFF
CDR3 DNA: TGTGCCAGCTGCGGGACAGGGGACAATGAGCAGTTCTTC

D gene: -
J gene: TRBJ2-1
CDR3 length: 15
clone size: -
V gene: TRBV24-1
CDR3 protein: CATSDGTPPYNEQFF
CDR3 DNA: TGTGCCACCAGTGATGGGACACCCCCCTACAATGAGCAGTTCTTC